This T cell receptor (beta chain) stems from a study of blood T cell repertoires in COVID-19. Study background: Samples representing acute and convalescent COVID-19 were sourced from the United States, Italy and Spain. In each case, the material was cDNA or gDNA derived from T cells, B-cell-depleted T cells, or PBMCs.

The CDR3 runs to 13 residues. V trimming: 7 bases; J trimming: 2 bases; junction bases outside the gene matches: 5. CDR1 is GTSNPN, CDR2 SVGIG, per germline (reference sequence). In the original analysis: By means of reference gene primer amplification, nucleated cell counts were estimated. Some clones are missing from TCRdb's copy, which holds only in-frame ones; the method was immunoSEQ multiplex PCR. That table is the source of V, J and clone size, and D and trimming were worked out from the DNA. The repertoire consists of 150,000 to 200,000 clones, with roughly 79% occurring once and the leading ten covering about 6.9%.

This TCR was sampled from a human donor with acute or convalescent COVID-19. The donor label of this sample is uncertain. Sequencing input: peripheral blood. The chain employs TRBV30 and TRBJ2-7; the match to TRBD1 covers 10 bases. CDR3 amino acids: CAYDRGPPYEQYF. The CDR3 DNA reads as TGTGCCTACGACAGGGGGCCCCCCTACGAGCAGTACTTC.